The clone carrying this T cell receptor beta chain showed up just once. The antigen is not known. Using viral peptide pools, the ViraFEST assay grew out antigen-specific CD4+ T cells prior to sequencing. When roughly eleven days of culture had elapsed, CD4+ T cells were isolated. Only in-frame clones appear in the TCRdb table, and some are missing; sequencing was by immunoSEQ multiplex PCR. The table records approximately 54,000 clones, 80% to 85% of them present only once. This specimen belongs to a study of vaccination effects on CD4 cells after COVID-19. Sequencing was performed on CD4+ T cells from PBMCs cultured with HCoV-229E spike peptides, taken before COVID-19 vaccination. The TCR originated in a human donor who received a COVID-19 vaccine.

The CDR3 sequence: CASSMNSGNTIYF. For the CDR3, the DNA is TGTGCCAGCAGTATGAACTCGGGAAACACCATATATTTT. The V call is TRBV12-3 or TRBV12-4, the J call TRBJ1-3; D is uncertain. V was shortened by 5 bases and J by 4 bases, with 9 bases between the two germline ends. The CDR3 is 13 amino acids.